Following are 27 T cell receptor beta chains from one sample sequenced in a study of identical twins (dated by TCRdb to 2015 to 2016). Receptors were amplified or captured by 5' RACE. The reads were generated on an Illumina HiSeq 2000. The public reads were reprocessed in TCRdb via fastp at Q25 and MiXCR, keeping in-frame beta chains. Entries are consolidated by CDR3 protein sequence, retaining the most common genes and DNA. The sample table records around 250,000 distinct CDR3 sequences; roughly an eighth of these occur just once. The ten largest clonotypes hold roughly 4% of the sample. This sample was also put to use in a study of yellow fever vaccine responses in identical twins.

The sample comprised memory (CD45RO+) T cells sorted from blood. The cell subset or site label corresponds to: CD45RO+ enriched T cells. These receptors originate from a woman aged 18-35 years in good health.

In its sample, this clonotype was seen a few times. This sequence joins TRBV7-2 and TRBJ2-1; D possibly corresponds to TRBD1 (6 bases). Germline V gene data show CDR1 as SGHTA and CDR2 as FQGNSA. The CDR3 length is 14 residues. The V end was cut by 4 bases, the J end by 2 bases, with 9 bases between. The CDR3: CASSYRDTYNEQFF. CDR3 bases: TGTGCCAGCAGCTACCGGGACACCTACAATGAGCAGTTCTTC.

CDR3 in DNA: TGTGCCAGCAGCTTCCTGACAGGGGTTTCAGGGACTAGCGGGAGTAATGAGCAGTTCTTC. Protein product: CASSFLTGVSGTSGSNEQFF. This chain connects TRBV11-1 to TRBJ2-1; 14 bases map to TRBD2. Germline CDR1 SGHAT, CDR2 FQDESV (reference sequence). V was pared by 3 bases and J by 7 bases, with 17 bases of the junction left unmatched. There are 20 residues in the CDR3.

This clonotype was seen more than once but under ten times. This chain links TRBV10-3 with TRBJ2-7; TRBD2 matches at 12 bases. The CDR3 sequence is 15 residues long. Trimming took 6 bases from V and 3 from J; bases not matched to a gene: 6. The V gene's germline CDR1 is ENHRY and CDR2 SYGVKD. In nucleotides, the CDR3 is TGTGCCATCAGGGAAGTGGGACTAGCGGGCTACGAGCAGTACTTC. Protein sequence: CAIREVGLAGYEQYF.

The chain's CDR3 is CASSDFPSGLNTGELFF. Written as DNA, the CDR3 is TGTGCCAGCAGCGACTTCCCTAGCGGACTGAACACCGGGGAGCTGTTTTTT. The chain carries TRBV7-2 and TRBJ2-2; 7 nucleotides align to TRBD2. There are 17 residues in the CDR3. CDR1 and CDR2 (germline): SGHTA, FQGNSA. V lost 5 bases and J lost 1; bases outside the gene matches: 10. The variable domain in full, completed from reference TRBV7-2 and TRBJ2-2, reads GAGVSQSPSNKVTEKGKDVELRCDPISGHTALYWYRQSLGQGLEFLIYFQGNSAPDKSGLPSDRFSAERTGGSVSTLTIQRTQQEDSAVYLCASSDFPSGLNTGELFFGEGSRLTVL.

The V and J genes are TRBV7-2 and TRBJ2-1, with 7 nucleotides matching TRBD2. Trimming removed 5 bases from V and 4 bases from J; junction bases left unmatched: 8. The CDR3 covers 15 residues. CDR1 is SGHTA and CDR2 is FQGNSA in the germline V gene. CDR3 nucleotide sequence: TGTGCCAGCAGCCTAAACTTCGGGGGGTACAATGAGCAGTTCTTC. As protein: CASSLNFGGYNEQFF.

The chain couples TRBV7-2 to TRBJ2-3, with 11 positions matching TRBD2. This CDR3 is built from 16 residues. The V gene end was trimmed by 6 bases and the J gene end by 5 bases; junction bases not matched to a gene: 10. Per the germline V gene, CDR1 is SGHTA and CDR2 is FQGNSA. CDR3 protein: CASRRPSGGREDTQYF. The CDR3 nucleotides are TGTGCCAGCAGGAGACCTAGCGGGGGGCGGGAAGATACGCAGTATTTT.

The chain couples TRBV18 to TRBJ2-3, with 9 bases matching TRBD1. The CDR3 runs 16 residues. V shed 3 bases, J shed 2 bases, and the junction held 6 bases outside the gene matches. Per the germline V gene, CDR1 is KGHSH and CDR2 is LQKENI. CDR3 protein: CASSPPGQGSTDTQYF. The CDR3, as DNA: TGTGCCAGCTCACCCCCGGGACAGGGCTCCACAGATACGCAGTATTTT.

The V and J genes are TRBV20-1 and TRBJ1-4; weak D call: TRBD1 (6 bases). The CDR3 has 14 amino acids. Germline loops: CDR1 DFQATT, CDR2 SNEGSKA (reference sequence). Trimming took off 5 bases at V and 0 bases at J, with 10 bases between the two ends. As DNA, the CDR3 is TGCAGTGCTCCGGACAGTTCAACTAATGAAAAACTGTTTTTT. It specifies CSAPDSSTNEKLFF.

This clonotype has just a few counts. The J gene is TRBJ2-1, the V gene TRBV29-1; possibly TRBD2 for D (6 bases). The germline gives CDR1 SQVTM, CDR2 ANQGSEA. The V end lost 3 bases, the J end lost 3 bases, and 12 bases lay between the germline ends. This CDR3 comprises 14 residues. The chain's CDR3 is CSVESSEHYNEQFF. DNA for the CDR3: TGCAGCGTTGAGTCTAGCGAACACTACAATGAGCAGTTCTTC.

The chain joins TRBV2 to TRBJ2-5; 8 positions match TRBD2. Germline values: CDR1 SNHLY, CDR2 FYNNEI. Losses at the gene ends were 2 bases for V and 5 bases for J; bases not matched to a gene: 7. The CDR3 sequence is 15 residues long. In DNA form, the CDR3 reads TGTGCCAGCAGTGAAACACTAGCGGAGAGGGAGACCCAGTACTTC. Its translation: CASSETLAERETQYF.

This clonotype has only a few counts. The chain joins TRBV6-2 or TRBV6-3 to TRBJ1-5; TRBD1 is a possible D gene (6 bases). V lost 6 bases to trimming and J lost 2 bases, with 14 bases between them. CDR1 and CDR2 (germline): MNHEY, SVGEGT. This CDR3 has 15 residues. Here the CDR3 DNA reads TGTGCCAGCAGGATGACAGGCTTTGGCAATCAGCCCCAGCATTTT. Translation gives CASRMTGFGNQPQHF.

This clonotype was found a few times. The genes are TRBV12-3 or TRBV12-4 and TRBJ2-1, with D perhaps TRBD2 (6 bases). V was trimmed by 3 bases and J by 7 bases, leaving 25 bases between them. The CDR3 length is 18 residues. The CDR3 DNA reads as TGTGCCAGCAGTTTCTTCCTCTCTAGCGCAGATCCACCTAATGAGCAGTTCTTC. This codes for CASSFFLSSADPPNEQFF.

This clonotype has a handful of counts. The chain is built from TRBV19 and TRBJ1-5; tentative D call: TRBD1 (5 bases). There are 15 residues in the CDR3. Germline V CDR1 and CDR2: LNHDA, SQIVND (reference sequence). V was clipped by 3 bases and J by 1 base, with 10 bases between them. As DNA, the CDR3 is TGTGCCAGTAGTATTGGGACGGGGAGCAATCAGCCCCAGCATTTT. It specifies CASSIGTGSNQPQHF.

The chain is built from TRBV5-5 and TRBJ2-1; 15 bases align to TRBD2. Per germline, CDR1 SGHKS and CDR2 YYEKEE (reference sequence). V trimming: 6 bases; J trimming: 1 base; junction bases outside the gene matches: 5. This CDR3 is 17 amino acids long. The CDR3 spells CASKSGLAGGSYNEQFF. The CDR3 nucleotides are TGTGCCAGCAAGTCCGGACTAGCGGGAGGGTCCTACAATGAGCAGTTCTTC.

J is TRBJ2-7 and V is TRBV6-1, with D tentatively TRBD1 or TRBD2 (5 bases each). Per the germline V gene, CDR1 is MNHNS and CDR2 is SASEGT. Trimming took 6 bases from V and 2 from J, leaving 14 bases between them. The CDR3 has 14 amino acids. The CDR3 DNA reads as TGTGCCAGCAGAGCCGAGACAGCGGCCTACGAGCAGTACTTC. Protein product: CASRAETAAYEQYF.

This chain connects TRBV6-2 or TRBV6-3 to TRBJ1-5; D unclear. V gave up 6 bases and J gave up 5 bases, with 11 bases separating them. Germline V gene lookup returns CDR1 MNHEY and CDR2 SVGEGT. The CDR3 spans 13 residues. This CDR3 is CASRLGGYQPQHF. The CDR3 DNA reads TGTGCCAGCAGATTGGGAGGTTATCAGCCCCAGCATTTT.

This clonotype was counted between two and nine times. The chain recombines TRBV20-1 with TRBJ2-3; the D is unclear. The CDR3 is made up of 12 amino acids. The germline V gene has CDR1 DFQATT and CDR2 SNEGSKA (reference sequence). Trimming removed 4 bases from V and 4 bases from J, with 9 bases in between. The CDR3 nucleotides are TGCAGTGCTAACCGTGGGGCAGATACGCAGTATTTT. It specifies CSANRGADTQYF.

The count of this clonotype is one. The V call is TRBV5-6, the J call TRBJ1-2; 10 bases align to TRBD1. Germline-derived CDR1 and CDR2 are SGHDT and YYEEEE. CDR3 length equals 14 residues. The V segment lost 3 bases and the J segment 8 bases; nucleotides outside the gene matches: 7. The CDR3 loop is CASSSDRGFRGYTF. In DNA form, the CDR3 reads TGTGCCAGCAGCTCGGACAGGGGGTTTCGAGGCTACACCTTC.

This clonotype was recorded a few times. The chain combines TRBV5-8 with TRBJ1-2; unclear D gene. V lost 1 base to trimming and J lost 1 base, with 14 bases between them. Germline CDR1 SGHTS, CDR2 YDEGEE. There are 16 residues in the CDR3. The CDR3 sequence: CASSLFSQNLNYGYTF. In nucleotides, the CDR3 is TGTGCCAGCAGCTTGTTTTCACAGAATCTTAACTATGGCTACACCTTC.

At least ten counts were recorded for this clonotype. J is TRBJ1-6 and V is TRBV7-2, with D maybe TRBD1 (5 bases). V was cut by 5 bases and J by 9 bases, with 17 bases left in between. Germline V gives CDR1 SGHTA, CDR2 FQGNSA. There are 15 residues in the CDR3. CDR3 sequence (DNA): TGTGCCAGCAGCCCAGGTAGAGGCCAGGGTTCACCCCTCCACTTT. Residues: CASSPGRGQGSPLHF.

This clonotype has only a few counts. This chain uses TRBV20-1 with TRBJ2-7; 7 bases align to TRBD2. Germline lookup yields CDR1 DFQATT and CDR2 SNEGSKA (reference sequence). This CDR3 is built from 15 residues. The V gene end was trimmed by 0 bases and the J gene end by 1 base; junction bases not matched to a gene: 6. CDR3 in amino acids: CSARDSAGVSYEQYF. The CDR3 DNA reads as TGCAGTGCTAGAGATTCCGCGGGGGTATCCTACGAGCAGTACTTC.

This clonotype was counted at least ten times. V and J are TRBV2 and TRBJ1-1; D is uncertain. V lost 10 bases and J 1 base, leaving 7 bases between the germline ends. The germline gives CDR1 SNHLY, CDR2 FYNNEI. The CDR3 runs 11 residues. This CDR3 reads CATGRNTEAFF. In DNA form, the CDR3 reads TGTGCCACCGGCCGGAACACTGAAGCTTTCTTT.

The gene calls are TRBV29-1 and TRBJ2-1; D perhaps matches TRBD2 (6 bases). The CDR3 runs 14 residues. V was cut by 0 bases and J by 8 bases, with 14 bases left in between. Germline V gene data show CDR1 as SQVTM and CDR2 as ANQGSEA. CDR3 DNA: TGCAGCGTTGAAGATTCTCTAGCGAACGATGAGCAGTTCTTC. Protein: CSVEDSLANDEQFF.

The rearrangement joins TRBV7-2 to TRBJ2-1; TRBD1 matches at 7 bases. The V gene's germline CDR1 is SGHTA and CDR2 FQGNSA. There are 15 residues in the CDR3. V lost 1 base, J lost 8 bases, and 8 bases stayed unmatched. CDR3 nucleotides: TGTGCCAGCAGCTTAGAACAGGGGATGACATATGAGCAGTTCTTC. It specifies CASSLEQGMTYEQFF.

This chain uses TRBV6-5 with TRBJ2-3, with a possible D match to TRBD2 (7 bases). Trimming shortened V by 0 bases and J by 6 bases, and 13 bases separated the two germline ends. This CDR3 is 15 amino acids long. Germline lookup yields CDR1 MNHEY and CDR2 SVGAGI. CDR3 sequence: CASSYSSGGLDTQYF. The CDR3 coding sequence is TGTGCCAGCAGTTACTCCTCGGGGGGCTTGGATACGCAGTATTTT.

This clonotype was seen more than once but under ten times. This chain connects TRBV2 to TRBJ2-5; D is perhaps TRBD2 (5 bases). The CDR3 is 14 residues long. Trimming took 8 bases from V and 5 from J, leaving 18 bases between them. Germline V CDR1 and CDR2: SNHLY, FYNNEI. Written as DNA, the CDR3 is TGTGCCAGCCTGGGAATCGGGAACCTGGAGACCCAGTACTTC. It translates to CASLGIGNLETQYF.

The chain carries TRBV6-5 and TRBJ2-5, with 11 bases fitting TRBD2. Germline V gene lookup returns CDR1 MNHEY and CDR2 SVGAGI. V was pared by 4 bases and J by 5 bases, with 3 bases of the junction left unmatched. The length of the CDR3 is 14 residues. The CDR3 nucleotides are TGTGCCAGCAGTTTAGCGGGAGGGAGGGAGACCCAGTACTTC. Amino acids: CASSLAGGRETQYF.